These 24 T cell receptor beta chains came from one sample sequenced in a study of neurological immune-mediated disorders. Using its own MiXCR run on the 5' RACE reads, TCRdb lists one record per CDR3 protein. The sample lists about 62,000 distinct CDR3 sequences, 4% to 6% occurring once. What was sequenced was PBMCs. These receptors all come from a woman between 45 and 65 years old with multiple sclerosis.

V is TRBV5-1 and J is TRBJ1-1; no reliable D call. Trimming removed 0 bases at V and 4 bases at J, with 7 bases between. The CDR3 extends over 13 amino acids. The germline V gene encodes CDR1 SGHRS and CDR2 YFSETQ. The chain's CDR3 is CASSLAGVTEAFF. CDR3 nucleotides: TGCGCCAGCAGCTTGGCCGGGGTCACTGAAGCTTTCTTT.

In this sample, this clonotype turned up many times. The J gene is TRBJ2-7, the V gene TRBV7-2; D might be TRBD2 (6 bases). Germline V gene data show CDR1 as SGHTA and CDR2 as FQGNSA. Trimming took 3 bases from V and 0 from J, leaving 12 bases between them. This CDR3 comprises 15 residues. The chain's CDR3 is CASSFRDGGSYEQYV. DNA of the CDR3: TGTGCCAGCAGCTTCCGGGACGGGGGCTCCTACGAGCAGTACGTC.

This clonotype has more than one count but fewer than ten. This sequence joins TRBV7-8 and TRBJ1-1; possibly TRBD1 for D (5 bases). The V gene lost 3 bases and the J gene lost 3 bases, with 11 bases spanning the gap. Per germline, CDR1 SGHVS and CDR2 FQNEAQ. This CDR3 has 14 residues. CDR3 amino acids: CASSFRARDTEAFF. Here the CDR3 DNA reads TGTGCCAGCAGCTTCAGGGCGCGGGACACTGAAGCTTTCTTT.

This clonotype has at least ten counts. V and J are TRBV20-1 and TRBJ2-3; 7 nucleotides match TRBD1. Germline-derived CDR1 and CDR2 are DFQATT and SNEGSKA (reference sequence). V lost 3 bases and J lost 5; bases outside the gene matches: 8. This CDR3 has 14 residues. CDR3 protein: CSASGQAPRDTQYF. CDR3 sequence (DNA): TGCAGTGCTAGCGGACAGGCGCCGAGAGATACGCAGTATTTT.

Details on this clonotype: The CDR3 does not close with the conserved phenylalanine or tryptophan, likely indicating a read error. V is TRBV15 and J is TRBJ2-5, with a weak D call TRBD2 (6 bases). CDR3 length: 13 amino acids. Germline CDR1 is LNHNV and CDR2 is YYDKDF (reference sequence). Deletions cut 4 bases from V and 4 bases from J, with 10 bases between. The CDR3 sequence: CATSKLAPETQYC. In nucleotides, the CDR3 is TGTGCCACCAGCAAACTAGCCCCAGAGACCCAGTACTGC.

This clonotype showed up many times. The chain carries TRBV15 and TRBJ2-2; a weak D match, TRBD1 (6 bases). This CDR3 comprises 16 residues. V lost 1 base and J lost 3, with 12 bases in between. Germline loops: CDR1 LNHNV, CDR2 YYDKDF (reference sequence). CDR3 sequence: CATSRVGGLYTGELFF. CDR3 nucleotides: TGTGCCACCAGCAGAGTTGGGGGCCTATACACCGGGGAGCTGTTTTTT.

This clonotype was observed at least ten times. The J gene is TRBJ1-2, the V gene TRBV7-8; D ambiguous. Germline V gene sequence: CDR1 SGHVS, CDR2 FQNEAQ. The CDR3 has 14 residues. V was clipped by 5 bases and J by 2 bases, with 12 bases between them. The CDR3 here is CASSPGHENYGYTF. As DNA, the CDR3 is TGTGCCAGCAGCCCGGGTCACGAGAACTATGGCTACACCTTC.

This clonotype came up many times. The rearrangement joins TRBV12-3 or TRBV12-4 to TRBJ2-1; TRBD1 agrees at 8 bases. The CDR3 has 15 residues. Trimming removed 6 bases from V and 5 bases from J; junction bases left unmatched: 9. CDR3 bases: TGTGCCAGCAGAATGGGGACAGGCTATGACAATGAGCAGTTCTTC. The encoded protein is CASRMGTGYDNEQFF.

This clonotype has a count of ten or more. V and J are TRBV4-3 and TRBJ1-6, with 10 bases matching TRBD1. Germline lookup yields CDR1 LGHNA and CDR2 YSLEER. Trimming at V came to 0 bases and at J to 10 bases, leaving 6 bases not matched to a gene. The CDR3 has 16 residues. As DNA, the CDR3 is TGCGCCAGCAGCCAAGATGGGACAGGGGAACGCTCACCCCTCCACTTT. Translated: CASSQDGTGERSPLHF.

This clonotype was counted at least ten times. The chain recombines TRBV9 with TRBJ2-2; D is ambiguous. This CDR3 comprises 17 residues. Germline assignment: CDR1 SGDLS and CDR2 YYNGEE. Trimming stripped 2 bases from V and 0 bases from J, with 14 bases between. The CDR3 nucleotides are TGTGCCAGCAGCGTCCTGGCAGGTAATTCGAACACCGGGGAGCTGTTTTTT. Protein sequence: CASSVLAGNSNTGELFF.

The chain couples TRBV10-3 to TRBJ1-3, with TRBD1 matching 8 bases. Losses at the gene ends were 4 bases for V and 0 bases for J; bases not matched to a gene: 5. The CDR3 has 16 residues. CDR1 and CDR2 from the germline V gene are ENHRY and SYGVKD. CDR3 coding DNA: TGTGCCATCAGTGGGACAGGGAGTGGCTCTGGAAACACCATATATTTT. Encoded protein: CAISGTGSGSGNTIYF.

This clonotype was detected many times. V usage is TRBV29-1 and J usage is TRBJ2-1; 8 positions agree with TRBD2. CDR1 is SQVTM, CDR2 ANQGSEA, per germline. The CDR3 contains 13 residues. With V trimmed by 4 bases and J by 2 bases, 1 base remained unmatched. The CDR3 coding sequence is TGCAGCGTTGCGGGGGGGACCTACAATGAGCAGTTCTTC. Translation: CSVAGGTYNEQFF.

The chain has TRBV7-8 and TRBJ2-2, with 7 bases aligning to TRBD2. CDR1 is SGHVS and CDR2 is FQNEAQ in the germline V gene. Trimming removed 5 bases from V and 0 bases from J; junction bases left unmatched: 6. The CDR3 runs 16 residues. The CDR3 reads CASSTGGGSNTGELFF. The DNA of the CDR3 is TGTGCCAGCAGCACCGGGGGAGGGTCGAACACCGGGGAGCTGTTTTTT.

This clonotype was recorded many times. V usage is TRBV7-2 and J usage is TRBJ1-5; D gene ambiguous. Per germline, CDR1 SGHTA and CDR2 FQGNSA. The CDR3 length is 13 residues. Trimming removed 1 base at V and 6 bases at J, with 7 bases between. CDR3 nucleotides: TGTGCCAGCAGCTTAGTTGGCGGTCAGCCCCAGCATTTT. Translating gives CASSLVGGQPQHF. Combining the CDR3 with reference TRBV7-2 and TRBJ1-5 gives the whole variable domain GAGVSQSPSNKVTEKGKDVELRCDPISGHTALYWYRQSLGQGLEFLIYFQGNSAPDKSGLPSDRFSAERTGGSVSTLTIQRTQQEDSAVYLCASSLVGGQPQHFGDGTRLSIL.

This clonotype has just a few counts. The V and J genes are TRBV11-2 and TRBJ1-2, with TRBD1 matching over 8 bases. Germline V gives CDR1 SGHAT, CDR2 FQNNGV. CDR3 length: 15 residues. J gave up 10 bases and V 5 bases, and 15 bases lay outside the gene matches. The CDR3: CASSETLRTGQNYTF. In nucleotides, the CDR3 is TGTGCCAGCAGCGAGACCCTGAGGACAGGGCAGAACTACACCTTC.

Ten or more counts support this clonotype. The rearrangement links TRBV10-3 to TRBJ2-3, with TRBD2 identical over 13 bases. V was pared by 6 bases and J by 5 bases, with 8 bases of the junction left unmatched. This CDR3 contains 16 residues. Germline V CDR1 and CDR2: ENHRY, SYGVKD. The CDR3 spells CAIRRLAGGSGDTQYF. The CDR3 coding sequence is TGTGCCATCAGAAGACTAGCGGGGGGCTCTGGAGATACGCAGTATTTT.

In this sample, this clonotype turned up a few times. The chain couples TRBV25-1 to TRBJ1-4; tentatively, D is TRBD1 (5 bases). V lost 8 bases and J 8 bases, leaving 12 bases between the germline ends. Per germline, CDR1 MGHDK and CDR2 SYGVNS. This CDR3 is built from 12 residues. The CDR3 loop is CASLNEGEKLFF. The CDR3, as DNA: TGTGCCAGCCTCAACGAGGGGGAAAAACTGTTTTTT. The full variable domain, in which reference TRBV25-1 and TRBJ1-4 provide the parts outside the CDR3, is EADIYQTPRYLVIGTGKKITLECSQTMGHDKMYWYQQDPGMELHLIHYSYGVNSTEKGDLSSESTVSRIRTEHFPLTLESARPSHTSQYLCASLNEGEKLFFGSGTQLSVL.

This clonotype was found many times. This chain links TRBV7-6 with TRBJ2-7; D is possibly TRBD1 (6 bases). The CDR3 is 14 amino acids. V dropped 1 base and J dropped 2 bases, with 9 bases sitting between them. Germline CDR1 reads SGHVS; CDR2 reads FNYEAQ. CDR3 loop: CASSLVEGAYEQYF. The CDR3 DNA sequence: TGTGCCAGCAGCTTAGTCGAGGGGGCCTACGAGCAGTACTTC.

This clonotype was counted many times. This chain connects TRBV5-6 to TRBJ2-1, with a weak D call TRBD2 (6 bases). The CDR3 spans 16 residues. Trimming stripped 0 bases from V and 4 bases from J, with 14 bases between. Germline loops: CDR1 SGHDT, CDR2 YYEEEE. For the CDR3, the DNA is TGTGCCAGCAGCTTGGAAGCGCGGGGCCGATACAATGAGCAGTTCTTC. This codes for CASSLEARGRYNEQFF.

This clonotype was counted many times. V gene TRBV9 combines with J gene TRBJ2-3; no firm D call. The germline gives CDR1 SGDLS, CDR2 YYNGEE. This CDR3 spans 13 amino acids. Trimming shortened V by 4 bases and J by 3 bases, and 9 bases separated the two germline ends. The CDR3 nucleotides read TGTGCCAGCAGCCCTCAGGTAACAGATACGCAGTATTTT. It is translated as CASSPQVTDTQYF.

There are many counts of this clonotype. The J gene is TRBJ2-1, the V gene TRBV6-2 or TRBV6-3, with D maybe TRBD1 (6 bases). Germline CDR1 is MNHEY and CDR2 is SVGEGT. The V end was cut by 6 bases, the J end by 2 bases, with 14 bases between. The CDR3 has 15 residues. In nucleotides, the CDR3 is TGTGCCAGCAGCCCCCGACGGGACACCTACAATGAGCAGTTCTTC. Amino acids: CASSPRRDTYNEQFF.

There are many counts of this clonotype. V usage is TRBV5-1 and J usage is TRBJ1-1; tentative D call: TRBD1 (5 bases). CDR3 length: 14 amino acids. Trimming pared 3 bases from V and 0 bases from J, leaving 9 bases between. The germline V gene has CDR1 SGHRS and CDR2 YFSETQ. CDR3 sequence reads: CASSWGQVNTEAFF. The CDR3 nucleotides are TGCGCCAGCAGCTGGGGCCAGGTGAACACTGAAGCTTTCTTT. Variable domain in full (rest from reference TRBV5-1 and TRBJ1-1): KAGVTQTPRYLIKTRGQQVTLSCSPISGHRSVSWYQQTPGQGLQFLFEYFSETQRNKGNFPGRFSGRQFSNSRSEMNVSTLELGDSALYLCASSWGQVNTEAFFGQGTRLTVV.

This clonotype was detected many times. The chain joins TRBV29-1 to TRBJ1-1; D remains unclear. Trimming removed 0 bases from V and 9 bases from J, with 17 bases in between. The CDR3 spans 14 residues. Germline V CDR1 and CDR2: SQVTM, ANQGSEA. The CDR3 DNA is TGCAGCGTTGAAGATCTTATAGGGAGGGTCAAAGCTTTCTTT. This sequence encodes CSVEDLIGRVKAFF.

This clonotype has at least ten counts. The conserved final phenylalanine or tryptophan is absent from the CDR3, which likely points to a read error. The limits of the CDR3 on the DNA are not certain, so only TCRdb's listed CDR3 is given. The chain is built from TRBV20-1 and TRBJ2-1; the table's D call TRBD1 went unverified against the DNA. The length of the CDR3 is 10 amino acids, counting both ends. In germline, CDR1 is DFQATT, CDR2 SNEGSKA (reference sequence). The CDR3 here is CSAKETGFII.